The rows below give T cell receptor beta chains drawn from one sample of a study of T cell responses to AZD1222 COVID-19 vaccine. Method: immunoSEQ multiplex PCR; TCRdb's copy keeps in-frame clones and lacks some. The sample has about 66,000 clones; 79% are singletons. Sequenced here: peripheral blood, sampled on day 0 of MenACWY control vaccination. Receptors originate from an adult in good health. Both conserved end residues are part of each CDR3. The order of the fields is clone size, J gene, V gene, CDR3 protein. Rows may omit the clone size; those that give it use once, few, many or a size class.

.	TRBJ2-3	TRBV15	CATSRGRTASTDTQYF
.	TRBJ1-2	TRBV5-1	CASSQGTGGRYGYTF
.	TRBJ1-2	TRBV29-1	CSVYLKGIDGYTF
.	TRBJ2-3	TRBV4-3	CASSQGVSSAGTDTQYF
once	TRBJ1-2	TRBV11-2	CASKNDRADYGYTF
.	TRBJ1-6	TRBV7-2	CASSLDGGVRSGGSPLHF
.	TRBJ2-1	TRBV5-1	CASSPGRTFHNEQFF
.	TRBJ2-3	TRBV19	CASRATAGNTDTQYF
.	TRBJ1-6	TRBV6-5	CASSMTGDSPLHF
.	TRBJ1-2	TRBV4-3	CASSQDNRATGLNYGYTF
.	TRBJ1-1	TRBV6-6	CASTTEQGAKAFF
.	TRBJ1-3	TRBV9	CASSMGNTIYF
medium-sized	TRBJ1-5	TRBV28	CASRPFLGQAQPQHF
.	TRBJ1-1	TRBV3-1/TRBV3-2	CASSQTLVTEAFF
.	TRBJ2-7	TRBV14	CASSFRRGGEQYF
.	TRBJ1-2	TRBV4-1	CASSQDGTGPGYGYTF
.	TRBJ2-3	TRBV2	CASGDKRTDTQYF
.	TRBJ1-4	TRBV28	CASSFSAVRQNLATNEKLFF
few	TRBJ1-4	TRBV18	CASSPGATNEKLFF
once	TRBJ1-5	TRBV30	CAWATGGRNQPQHF
once	TRBJ2-7	TRBV9	CASSPGGSGVPYEQYF
.	TRBJ1-3	TRBV6-5	CASSNRGLAGNTIYF
.	TRBJ2-7	TRBV19	CASSTSGTGTYEQYF